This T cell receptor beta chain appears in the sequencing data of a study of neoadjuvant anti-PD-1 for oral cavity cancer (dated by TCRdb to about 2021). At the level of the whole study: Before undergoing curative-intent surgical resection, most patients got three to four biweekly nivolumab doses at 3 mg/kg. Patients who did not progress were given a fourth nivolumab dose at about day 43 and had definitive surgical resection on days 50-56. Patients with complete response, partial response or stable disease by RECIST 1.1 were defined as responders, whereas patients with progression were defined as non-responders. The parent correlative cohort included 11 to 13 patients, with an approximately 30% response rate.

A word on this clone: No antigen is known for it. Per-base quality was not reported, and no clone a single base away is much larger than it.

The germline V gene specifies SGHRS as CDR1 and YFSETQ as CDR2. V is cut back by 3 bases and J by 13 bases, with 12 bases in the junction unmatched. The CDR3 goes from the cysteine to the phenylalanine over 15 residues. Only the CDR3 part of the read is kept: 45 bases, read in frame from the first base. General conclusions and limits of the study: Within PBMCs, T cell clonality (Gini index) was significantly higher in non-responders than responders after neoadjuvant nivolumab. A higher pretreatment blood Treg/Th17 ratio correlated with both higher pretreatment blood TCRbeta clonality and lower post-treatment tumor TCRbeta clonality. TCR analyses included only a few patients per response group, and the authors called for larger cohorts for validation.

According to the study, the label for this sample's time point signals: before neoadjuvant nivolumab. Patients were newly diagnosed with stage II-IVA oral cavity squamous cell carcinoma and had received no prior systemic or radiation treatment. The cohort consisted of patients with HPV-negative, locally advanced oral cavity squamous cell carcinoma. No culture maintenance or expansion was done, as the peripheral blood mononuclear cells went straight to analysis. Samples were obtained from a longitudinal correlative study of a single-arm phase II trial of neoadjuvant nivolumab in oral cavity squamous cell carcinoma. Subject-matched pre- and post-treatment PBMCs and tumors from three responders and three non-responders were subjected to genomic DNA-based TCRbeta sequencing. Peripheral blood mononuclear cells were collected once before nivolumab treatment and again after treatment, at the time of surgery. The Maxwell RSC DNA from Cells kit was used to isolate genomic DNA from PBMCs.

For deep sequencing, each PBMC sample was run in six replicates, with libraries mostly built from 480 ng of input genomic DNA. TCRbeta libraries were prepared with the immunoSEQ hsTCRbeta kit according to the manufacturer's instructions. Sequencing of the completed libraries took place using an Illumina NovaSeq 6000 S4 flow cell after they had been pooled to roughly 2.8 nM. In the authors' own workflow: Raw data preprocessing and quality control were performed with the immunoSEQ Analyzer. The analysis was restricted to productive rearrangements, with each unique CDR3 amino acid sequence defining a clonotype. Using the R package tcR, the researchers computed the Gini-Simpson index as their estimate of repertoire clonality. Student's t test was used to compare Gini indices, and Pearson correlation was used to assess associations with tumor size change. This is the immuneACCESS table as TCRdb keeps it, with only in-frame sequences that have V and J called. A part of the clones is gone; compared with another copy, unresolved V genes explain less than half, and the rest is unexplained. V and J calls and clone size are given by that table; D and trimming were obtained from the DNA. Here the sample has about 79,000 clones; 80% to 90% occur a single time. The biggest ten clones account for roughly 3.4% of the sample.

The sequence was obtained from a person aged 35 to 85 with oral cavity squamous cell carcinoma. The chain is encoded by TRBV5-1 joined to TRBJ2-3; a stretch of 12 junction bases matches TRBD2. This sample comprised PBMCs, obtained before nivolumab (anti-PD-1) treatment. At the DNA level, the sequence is TGCGCCAGCAGCTCCTGGACTAGCGGGGTACCAGGGGAGTATTTT. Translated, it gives CASSSWTSGVPGEYF.